The 10 T cell receptor beta chains in this list originate from one sample, sequenced in a study of beta chain features in type 1 diabetes. Findings and limits, study-wide: Patients with Type 1 diabetes showed moderately but significantly shorter TCRB CDR3s in all four CD4+ subsets.

These receptors' antigens are unknown. Sequencing targeted expressed TCRB transcripts, as all isolated RNA had been reverse transcribed. Profiling relied on immunoSEQ multiplex PCR, and the TCRdb table lists in-frame clones only, not all of them. The table records 600,000 to 700,000 clones, 9.5% to 15% of them present only once. Sequencing used naive CD4+ T cells from blood. The receptors were gathered from a man aged 25 to 40 with type 1 diabetes.

The chain employs TRBV15 and TRBJ2-2; the match to TRBD2 covers 8 bases. CDR1 and CDR2 (germline): LNHNV, YYDKDF (reference sequence). Losses at the gene ends were 4 bases for V and 2 bases for J; bases not matched to a gene: 6. CDR3 length: 16 residues. The CDR3 sequence: CATSIELAENTGELFF. In nucleotides, the CDR3 is TGTGCCACCAGCATCGAACTAGCGGAAAACACCGGGGAGCTGTTTTTT.

The gene calls are TRBV4-2 and TRBJ1-2, with 10 positions matching TRBD1. The CDR3 consists of 15 residues. Germline V gives CDR1 LGHNA, CDR2 YNFKEQ. The J segment lost 4 bases and the V segment lost 4 bases, leaving 6 bases of the junction unmatched. The CDR3 sequence is CASSRGQGGPYGYTF. The CDR3 region has the DNA TGTGCCAGCAGCCGAGGACAGGGGGGACCCTATGGCTACACCTTC.

The chain links TRBV30 to TRBJ2-2; TRBD2 agrees at 7 bases. From germline, CDR1 is GTSNPN and CDR2 SVGIG (reference sequence). V lost 5 bases to trimming and J lost 3 bases; unmatched junction nucleotides: 3. The CDR3 contains 13 residues. DNA for the CDR3: TGTGCCTGGGCACGGGGGGACACCGGGGAGCTGTTTTTT. Encoded protein: CAWARGDTGELFF.

This clone turned up a few times. V is TRBV9 and J is TRBJ1-6; 12 nucleotides align to TRBD1. Germline assignment: CDR1 SGDLS and CDR2 YYNGEE. The ends lost 3 bases at V and 8 bases at J; junction bases unmatched: 3. This CDR3 spans 15 amino acids. CDR3 amino acids: CASSGGQGADSPLHF. The CDR3, as DNA: TGTGCCAGCAGCGGGGGACAGGGGGCCGATTCACCCCTCCACTTT.

V is TRBV29-1 and J is TRBJ1-1; D possibly corresponds to TRBD1 (6 bases). Trimming shortened V by 6 bases and J by 2 bases, and 22 bases separated the two germline ends. Germline V gives CDR1 SQVTM, CDR2 ANQGSEA. CDR3 length: 16 amino acids. The CDR3 loop is CSVLRWGGRFNTEAFF. Written as DNA, the CDR3 is TGCAGCGTCCTCCGGTGGGGGGGCCGATTTAACACTGAAGCTTTCTTT.

This clone has more than one count but fewer than ten. The chain joins TRBV9 to TRBJ2-7, with a weak D call TRBD2 (6 bases). V dropped 0 bases and J dropped 4 bases, with 20 bases sitting between them. Germline V gene data show CDR1 as SGDLS and CDR2 as YYNGEE. This CDR3 region has 17 residues. The CDR3 here is CASSVAYGGDSLYEQYF. The CDR3 nucleotides read TGTGCCAGCAGCGTAGCGTATGGAGGGGACTCACTATACGAGCAGTACTTC. Together with reference TRBV9 and TRBJ2-7, the CDR3 gives the full variable domain: DSGVTQTPKHLITATGQRVTLRCSPRSGDLSVYWYQQSLDQGLQFLIQYYNGEERAKGNILERFSAQQFPDLHSELNLSSLELGDSALYFCASSVAYGGDSLYEQYFGPGTRLTVT.

This clone occurred a few times. The CDR3 DNA reads TGTGCCAGCAGCTTAGAGTTGGCGCCCGGGGGTTCACCCCTCCACTTT. This translates into CASSLELAPGGSPLHF. The chain carries TRBV7-8 and TRBJ1-6; a possible D gene is TRBD1 (5 bases). The CDR3 totals 16 residues. The germline V gene encodes CDR1 SGHVS and CDR2 FQNEAQ. V was pared by 1 base and J by 9 bases, with 16 bases between.

This chain joins TRBV7-9 and TRBJ2-7; D is unresolved. Germline lookup yields CDR1 SEHNR and CDR2 FQNEAQ (reference sequence). Trimming shortened V by 2 bases and J by 1 base, and 12 bases separated the two germline ends. The CDR3 has 15 amino acids. CDR3 bases: TGTGCCAGCAGCTTACTCGGTAGAGCATCCTACGAGCAGTACTTC. Translated: CASSLLGRASYEQYF.

This clone appeared a few times. V and J are TRBV19 and TRBJ1-5, with 7 positions matching TRBD1. This CDR3 region has 17 residues. The ends lost 2 bases at V and 5 bases at J; junction bases unmatched: 12. Germline loops: CDR1 LNHDA, CDR2 SQIVND (reference sequence). This CDR3 is CASSINPNDRVDQPQHF. Written as DNA, the CDR3 is TGTGCCAGTAGTATAAACCCGAACGACAGGGTCGATCAGCCCCAGCATTTT.

This clone was seen more than once but under ten times. This chain uses TRBV2 with TRBJ2-5; D unresolved. Trimming pared 5 bases from V and 5 bases from J, leaving 15 bases between. Germline CDR1 and CDR2: SNHLY and FYNNEI. The CDR3 loop spans 14 amino acids. The DNA for the CDR3 is TGTGCCAGCAGTAGGGAAGGGATCGTGGAGACCCAGTACTTC. Translation gives CASSREGIVETQYF.